These 9 T cell receptor beta chains came from one sample sequenced in a study of Ad26.COV2.S vaccination and SARS-CoV-2 variants. Regarding treatment: around 19 received Ad26.COV2.S at low or high dose, single or two shots; a few received placebo; per-sample allocation not given. Collection of samples fell on day 63 after the first vaccine or placebo injection. Clones were sequenced by immunoSEQ multiplex PCR, and TCRdb holds only the in-frame ones, with some missing. This table holds fewer than 900,000 clones, 89% found once. Sample: peripheral blood, taken in a trial of Ad26.COV2.S vaccine versus placebo. The receptor set was obtained from a person aged 18 to 65 who received the Ad26.COV2.S COVID-19 vaccine or a placebo.

In its sample, this clone was seen once. The chain recombines TRBV29-1 with TRBJ1-1; D unclear. V was trimmed by 7 bases and J by 5 bases, leaving 14 bases between them. Germline-derived CDR1 and CDR2 are SQVTM and ANQGSEA. This CDR3 is built from 12 residues. Written as DNA, the CDR3 is TGCAGCGCTGATGAGGGAGGAACTGAAGCTTTCTTT. As protein: CSADEGGTEAFF.

The rearrangement links TRBV11-2 to TRBJ2-1; D unclear. Between the trimmed V and J ends, which lost 4 bases and 8 bases, there was a span of 12 bases. Per the germline V gene, CDR1 is SGHAT and CDR2 is FQNNGV. The CDR3 consists of 13 residues. CDR3 sequence reads: CASSYNVRDEQFF. The DNA for the CDR3 is TGTGCCAGCAGCTACAACGTTCGAGATGAGCAGTTCTTC.

V and J are TRBV5-6 and TRBJ2-5; 7 bases map to TRBD1. The J segment lost 4 bases and the V segment lost 4 bases, leaving 13 bases of the junction unmatched. The CDR3 length is 16 residues. Germline CDR1 SGHDT, CDR2 YYEEEE. Here the CDR3 reads CASSVYPDRSSETQYF. The CDR3 DNA sequence: TGTGCCAGCAGCGTATATCCGGACAGGTCATCAGAGACCCAGTACTTC. The variable domain in full, with the rest retrieved from reference TRBV5-6 and TRBJ2-5, is DAGVTQSPTHLIKTRGQQVTLRCSPKSGHDTVSWYQQALGQGPQFIFQYYEEEERQRGNFPDRFSGHQFPNYSSELNVNALLLGDSALYLCASSVYPDRSSETQYFGPGTRLLVL.

The chain carries TRBV19 and TRBJ1-5; TRBD1 is a possible D gene (6 bases). This CDR3 has 14 residues. The germline gives CDR1 LNHDA, CDR2 SQIVND (reference sequence). V lost 4 bases to trimming and J lost 4 bases, with 11 bases between them. The DNA of the CDR3 is TGTGCCAGTAGTAAGGACAGTCGGAATCAGCCCCAGCATTTT. Translating it yields CASSKDSRNQPQHF.

This sequence joins TRBV5-4 and TRBJ2-1, with TRBD1 identical over 7 bases. V was pared by 4 bases and J by 5 bases, with 6 bases of the junction left unmatched. The germline gives CDR1 SGHNT, CDR2 YYREEE (reference sequence). This CDR3 spans 14 amino acids. CDR3 region: CASSLTGSNNEQFF. The CDR3 nucleotides are TGTGCCAGCAGCCTGACAGGGTCCAACAATGAGCAGTTCTTC.

The chain employs TRBV10-1 and TRBJ1-4; D unclear. Germline V gene sequence: CDR1 WNHNN, CDR2 SYGVQD (reference sequence). Trimming stripped 4 bases from V and 7 bases from J, with 13 bases between. The CDR3 length is 14 residues. CDR3 DNA: TGCGCCAGCAGTGCCCAACCCGCGGCTGAAAAACTGTTTTTT. It codes for CASSAQPAAEKLFF.

J is TRBJ2-7 and V is TRBV7-6, with TRBD2 matching over 7 bases. The V gene end was trimmed by 5 bases and the J gene end by 0 bases; junction bases not matched to a gene: 7. Germline V gene sequence: CDR1 SGHVS, CDR2 FNYEAQ. The CDR3 covers 15 residues. CDR3 region: CASSRYGGGSYEQYF. The CDR3 DNA sequence: TGTGCCAGCAGCCGTTATGGGGGGGGCTCCTACGAGCAGTACTTC.

This rearrangement joins TRBV19 to TRBJ1-6, with a tentative D call TRBD1 (5 bases). With 3 bases removed from V and 7 bases from J, the gap between germline ends came to 13 bases. This CDR3 region has 15 residues. CDR1 is LNHDA and CDR2 is SQIVND in the germline V gene (reference sequence). The CDR3 region has the DNA TGTGCCAGTAGTATGTGGGGACGGGGGAATTCACCCCTCCACTTT. This sequence encodes CASSMWGRGNSPLHF.

A single count supports this clone. The CDR3 nucleotides read TGTGCCAGCAGCTTCGCTGGGGGCGAGCAGTACTTC. Residues: CASSFAGGEQYF. The chain recombines TRBV7-2 with TRBJ2-7; the D call may be TRBD1 or TRBD2 (5 bases each). This CDR3 has 12 residues. Germline assignment: CDR1 SGHTA and CDR2 FQGNSA. V shed 3 bases and J shed 6 bases, with 9 bases lying between them.